Below are 30 T cell receptor beta chains sequenced from a single sample in a study of OX40 agonist ivuxolimab in advanced cancers. The repertoire was sequenced with immunoSEQ multiplex PCR; TCRdb's copy has only in-frame clones and lacks some. The data show about 58,000 clones, 70% to 90% seen once. Sample: CD4+ or CD8+ T cells sorted from blood, taken in a trial of the OX40 agonist ivuxolimab. All receptors come from an adult with an advanced solid tumor such as melanoma, head and neck, liver or kidney cancer.

The chain couples TRBV7-9 to TRBJ2-6, with 10 bases lining up with TRBD2. The germline V gene has CDR1 SEHNR and CDR2 FQNEAQ (reference sequence). The CDR3 sequence is 18 residues long. V lost 6 bases, J lost 0 bases, and 8 bases stayed unmatched. The CDR3 sequence: CASRYLAGDSSGANVLTF. The CDR3 DNA reads as TGTGCCAGCAGATATCTAGCGGGGGATAGCTCTGGGGCCAACGTCCTGACTTTC.

By share, this clone counts as medium-sized. This chain connects TRBV13 to TRBJ1-1; the D is unclear. The germline gives CDR1 PRHDT, CDR2 FYEKMQ (reference sequence). Trimming shortened V by 2 bases and J by 3 bases, and 4 bases separated the two germline ends. CDR3 length: 12 residues. CDR3 residues: CASSLPYTEAFF. CDR3 sequence (DNA): TGTGCCAGCAGCTTACCTTACACTGAAGCTTTCTTT.

With respect to this clone: The junction departs from germline at one end; a sequencing error may be responsible. The chain joins TRBV7-2 to TRBJ2-5; D may be TRBD1 (6 bases). The length of the CDR3 is 12 residues. Germline-derived CDR1 and CDR2 are SGHTA and FQGNSA. CDR3 nucleotides: TGTGCCATCAGCAGGGGAAAAGAGACCCAGTACTTC. Protein sequence: CAISRGKETQYF.

This clone was seen only a few times. The J gene is TRBJ2-7, the V gene TRBV7-6; the match to TRBD1 covers 7 bases. The CDR3 totals 14 residues. In germline, CDR1 is SGHVS, CDR2 FNYEAQ. Germline trimming cut 1 base from V and 2 bases from J; bases unmatched to any gene: 2. The CDR3 DNA is TGTGCCAGCAGCTTAGAACAGGGGACCTACGAGCAGTACTTC. Residues: CASSLEQGTYEQYF. The full variable domain, its missing parts supplied by reference TRBV7-6 and TRBJ2-7, is GAGVSQSPRYKVTKRGQDVALRCDPISGHVSLYWYRQALGQGPEFLTYFNYEAQQDKSGLPNDRFSAERPEGSISTLTIQRTEQRDSAMYRCASSLEQGTYEQYFGPGTRLTVT.

The chain uses TRBV7-6 and TRBJ1-4; D is uncertain. The CDR3 covers 12 residues. V lost 8 bases and J 7 bases, leaving 11 bases between the germline ends. The germline V gene encodes CDR1 SGHVS and CDR2 FNYEAQ. The CDR3: CASQQSGEKLFF. For the CDR3, the DNA is TGTGCCAGCCAACAATCCGGTGAAAAACTGTTTTTT.

In regard to this clone: Mismatch with germline at one junction end may stem from a read error. The chain combines TRBV7-7 with TRBJ1-2; tentatively, D is TRBD1 (5 bases). The CDR3 has 14 residues. Germline assignment: CDR1 SSHAT and CDR2 FNYEAQ (reference sequence). The CDR3 nucleotides read TGTGCTAGCAGCTTAGCGACAGATAGCTATGGCTACACCTTC. Translated: CASSLATDSYGYTF.

A single count supports this clone. No conserved phenylalanine or tryptophan is present at the end of the CDR3, so a read error is the likely explanation. J is TRBJ2-7 and V is TRBV11-1; D is unclear. Germline CDR1 and CDR2: SGHAT and FQDESV (reference sequence). This CDR3 spans 14 amino acids. V was shortened by 5 bases and J by 0 bases, with 11 bases between the two germline ends. Here the CDR3 DNA reads TGTGCCAGCAGCCTGGGGTTCAGCTCCTACGAGCAGTACCTC. Amino acids: CASSLGFSSYEQYL.

The V gene is TRBV19, the J gene TRBJ2-3, with no clear D. Germline V gene lookup returns CDR1 LNHDA and CDR2 SQIVND (reference sequence). Trimming took 5 bases from V and 2 from J, leaving 5 bases between them. This CDR3 spans 12 amino acids. CDR3 nucleotide sequence: TGTGCCAGTAGTTCATACACAGATACGCAGTATTTT. This sequence encodes CASSSYTDTQYF.

This clone was recorded a few times. The chain's CDR3 is CASSPQPGGGGHEQYF. The CDR3 nucleotides read TGTGCCAGCTCACCACAGCCGGGTGGAGGGGGCCACGAGCAGTACTTC. The chain links TRBV18 to TRBJ2-7, with a weak D call TRBD1 (7 bases). The germline V gene has CDR1 KGHSH and CDR2 LQKENI. This CDR3 is built from 16 residues. Trimming took off 1 base at V and 5 bases at J, with 18 bases between the two ends.

The chain combines TRBV11-2 with TRBJ2-7; D is uncertain. Germline V CDR1 and CDR2: SGHAT, FQNNGV. The CDR3 spans 14 residues. Deletions cut 1 base from V and 2 bases from J, with 9 bases between. The CDR3, as DNA: TGTGCCAGCAGCTTAGGTGTAGGGACCTACGAGCAGTACTTC. Translation gives CASSLGVGTYEQYF.

The V call is TRBV6-1, the J call TRBJ2-7; perhaps TRBD1 as D (6 bases). Between the trimmed V and J ends, which lost 10 bases and 7 bases, there was a span of 26 bases. The CDR3 consists of 15 residues. CDR1 and CDR2 (germline): MNHNS, SASEGT. The CDR3 is CATQSSRRQGIEQYF. The CDR3 DNA sequence: TGTGCCACTCAGTCGTCCCGAAGGCAGGGGATTGAGCAGTACTTC.

This rearrangement joins TRBV13 to TRBJ2-5, with D maybe TRBD1 (5 bases). The CDR3 has 13 amino acids. CDR1 is PRHDT, CDR2 FYEKMQ, per germline (reference sequence). The ends were cut back, 5 bases at V and 5 bases at J, with 12 bases in the middle. Here the CDR3 reads CASSRRRVETQYF. The CDR3 nucleotides read TGTGCCAGCAGCCGTCGCAGGGTGGAGACCCAGTACTTC.

The J gene is TRBJ2-7, the V gene TRBV6-1; 7 bases line up with TRBD2. With 6 bases clipped from V and 2 bases from J, the junction kept 7 bases outside the gene matches. CDR1 and CDR2 (germline): MNHNS, SASEGT. The CDR3 loop spans 14 amino acids. CDR3: CASRAPGLPYEQYF. Written as DNA, the CDR3 is TGTGCCAGCAGGGCCCCGGGACTACCCTACGAGCAGTACTTC.

This clone was observed a handful of times. The chain has TRBV4-1 and TRBJ2-4; perhaps TRBD1 as D (6 bases). The CDR3 is 14 residues long. The germline CDR1 and CDR2 sequences are MGHRA and YSYEKL. V was pared by 1 base and J by 8 bases, with 12 bases between. The CDR3 sequence is CASSQVGAGDIQYF. The CDR3 coding sequence is TGCGCCAGCAGCCAAGTGGGGGCAGGAGACATTCAGTACTTC.

The chain has TRBV16 and TRBJ1-5; D ambiguous. Trimming removed 0 bases from V and 9 bases from J, with 6 bases in between. Germline lookup yields CDR1 KGHSY and CDR2 FQNENV. The CDR3 runs to 12 residues. The CDR3: CASSQSEGPQHF. As DNA, the CDR3 is TGTGCCAGCAGCCAATCCGAGGGGCCCCAGCATTTT.

The chain uses TRBV7-2 and TRBJ2-1, with 9 bases matching TRBD2. V shed 3 bases, J shed 7 bases, and the junction held 10 bases outside the gene matches. Germline V lookup: CDR1 SGHTA, CDR2 FQGNSA. CDR3 size: 16 residues. In nucleotides, the CDR3 is TGTGCCAGCAGCTTGGTAGCGGGGGATTTTACGAATGAGCAGTTCTTC. Translated: CASSLVAGDFTNEQFF.

This clone was recorded only once. The chain has TRBV7-3 and TRBJ2-1, with D hard to call. Germline V CDR1 and CDR2: SGHTA, FQGTGA. V was clipped by 3 bases and J by 9 bases, with 9 bases between them. This CDR3 contains 12 residues. The CDR3 loop is CASSFGYGEQFF. Written as DNA, the CDR3 is TGTGCCAGCAGCTTCGGGTATGGTGAGCAGTTCTTC.

The genes are TRBV20-1 and TRBJ2-1; D uncertain. The CDR3 consists of 11 residues. Germline V CDR1 and CDR2: DFQATT, SNEGSKA (reference sequence). Trimming pared 7 bases from V and 11 bases from J, leaving 15 bases between. CDR3: CSVPQTKKQFF. The CDR3 coding sequence is TGCAGTGTACCGCAAACAAAAAAGCAGTTCTTC.

This chain joins TRBV4-1 and TRBJ1-6; the D gene is possibly TRBD1 (5 bases). Germline values: CDR1 MGHRA, CDR2 YSYEKL. The CDR3 loop spans 16 amino acids. V shed 0 bases and J shed 8 bases, with 14 bases lying between them. CDR3 bases: TGCGCCAGCAGCCAAGAAGCGGGCAGGGTTGATTCACCCCTCCACTTT. It yields the protein CASSQEAGRVDSPLHF.

Only one count was recorded for this clone. The chain links TRBV7-9 to TRBJ1-6; no reliable D call. CDR1 is SEHNR and CDR2 is FQNEAQ in the germline V gene (reference sequence). This CDR3 comprises 15 residues. Trimming pared 3 bases from V and 7 bases from J, leaving 13 bases between. CDR3 sequence (DNA): TGTGCCAGCAGCTTCGGACTGGAAGACAATTCACCCCTCCACTTT. Translating it yields CASSFGLEDNSPLHF.

This chain joins TRBV7-8 and TRBJ2-5, with a weak D call TRBD2 (6 bases). There are 13 residues in the CDR3. Per germline, CDR1 SGHVS and CDR2 FQNEAQ. Between the trimmed V and J ends, which lost 6 bases and 5 bases, there was a span of 13 bases. In nucleotides, the CDR3 is TGTGCCAGCAGGTTTGGCGCGGGGGAGACCCAGTACTTC. This encodes CASRFGAGETQYF.

This chain joins TRBV25-1 and TRBJ1-5, with D perhaps TRBD1 (6 bases). The CDR3 loop spans 17 amino acids. From germline, CDR1 is MGHDK and CDR2 SYGVNS. V lost 10 bases, J lost 4 bases, and 26 bases lay in between. CDR3: CAILPRDRPPLNQPQHF. The CDR3 nucleotides read TGTGCCATCCTCCCCCGAGACAGGCCCCCTCTTAATCAGCCCCAGCATTTT.

This chain links TRBV7-9 with TRBJ2-3; D may correspond to TRBD1 or TRBD2 (5 bases each). The ends were cut back, 5 bases at V and 6 bases at J, with 15 bases in the middle. Germline CDR1 SEHNR, CDR2 FQNEAQ (reference sequence). The CDR3 extends over 14 amino acids. The CDR3 DNA sequence: TGTGCCAGCAGCCCCCTCGGGGCGATCGATACGCAGTATTTT. Its protein product is CASSPLGAIDTQYF.

The V gene is TRBV5-4, the J gene TRBJ2-3, with 9 bases aligning to TRBD1. V shed 4 bases, J shed 2 bases, and the junction held 5 bases outside the gene matches. Per the germline V gene, CDR1 is SGHNT and CDR2 is YYREEE (reference sequence). The CDR3 is 15 residues long. The DNA of the CDR3 is TGTGCCAGCAGCAGCACAGGGGGCAACACAGATACGCAGTATTTT. Residues: CASSSTGGNTDTQYF.

For the CDR3, the DNA is TGTGCCAGCAGTGAGGGGGGAGGAGAGACCCAGTACTTC. Its protein is CASSEGGGETQYF. The chain employs TRBV6-6 and TRBJ2-5; D possibly matches TRBD1 or TRBD2 (6 bases each). V gave up 5 bases and J gave up 4 bases, with 11 bases separating them. Germline CDR1 and CDR2: MNHNY and SVGAGI (reference sequence). This CDR3 is 13 amino acids long.

This chain uses TRBV30 with TRBJ1-2, with no clear D. CDR1 GTSNPN and CDR2 SVGIG come from the germline V gene (reference sequence). There are 9 residues in the CDR3. V gave up 8 bases and J gave up 8 bases, with 9 bases separating them. In DNA form, the CDR3 reads TGTGCCGCCGGACGGGGCTACACCTTC. Encoded protein: CAAGRGYTF.

This chain uses TRBV7-6 with TRBJ1-1; D may be TRBD1 (5 bases). This CDR3 comprises 17 residues. The V end lost 1 base, the J end lost 4 bases, and 19 bases lay between the germline ends. CDR1 is SGHVS, CDR2 FNYEAQ, per germline. The CDR3 sequence: CASSLEGAGRMGTEAFF. The CDR3, as DNA: TGTGCCAGCAGCTTAGAAGGGGCAGGGCGTATGGGCACTGAAGCTTTCTTT.

This clone was counted only a few times. The rearrangement joins TRBV6-5 to TRBJ1-2; 9 bases are a match to TRBD1. The CDR3 loop spans 15 amino acids. Germline trimming cut 5 bases from V and 4 bases from J; bases unmatched to any gene: 8. Looked up from germline, CDR1 is MNHEY and CDR2 is SVGAGI. The CDR3 spells CASSRDRDNPYGYTF. The DNA for the CDR3 is TGTGCCAGCAGTCGGGACAGGGATAATCCCTATGGCTACACCTTC.

This clone has just one count. The chain carries TRBV5-1 and TRBJ2-3, with 8 bases matching TRBD2. Germline values: CDR1 SGHRS, CDR2 YFSETQ. Trimming at V came to 4 bases and at J to 5 bases, leaving 6 bases not matched to a gene. The CDR3 has 14 residues. CDR3 loop: CASSAGLEGDTQYF. The CDR3 DNA follows: TGCGCCAGCAGCGCGGGACTAGAGGGAGATACGCAGTATTTT.

The V gene is TRBV6-5, the J gene TRBJ2-3, with a possible D match to TRBD1 (6 bases). This CDR3 contains 15 residues. Between the trimmed V and J ends, which lost 6 bases and 2 bases, there was a span of 15 bases. Germline V lookup: CDR1 MNHEY, CDR2 SVGAGI. CDR3 nucleotide sequence: TGTGCCAGCAGCCTAACAGGGAGAGCCACAGATACGCAGTATTTT. This translates into CASSLTGRATDTQYF.